This T cell receptor beta chain emerged from a study of blood T cell repertoires in COVID-19. Across the whole study: Collection of acute and convalescent COVID-19 samples took place in the United States, Italy and Spain.

The table came from immunoSEQ multiplex PCR; TCRdb's copy has only in-frame clones and leaves some out. This sample has approximately 350,000 clones; about 90% occur once, and the top ten carry 2.5% to 3.5%. Ages ranged from about 18 to 100 years, with residence in 24 US areas. Clinical histories supplied by participants themselves formed the basis of cohort assignment. V gave up 4 bases and J gave up 2 bases; unmatched junction bases: 7. The CDR3 is made up of 15 amino acids. Germline loops: CDR1 SGDLS, CDR2 YYNGEE. This TCR derives from a woman aged 25 to 45 who had recovered from COVID-19. The sequencing sample was made of PBMCs or T cells enriched from blood (not recorded which). This rearrangement joins TRBV9 to TRBJ2-3, with 7 positions matching TRBD2. The CDR3 spells CASSSRGDNTDTQYF. CDR3 DNA: TGTGCCAGCAGCTCCCGGGGGGATAACACAGATACGCAGTATTTT.